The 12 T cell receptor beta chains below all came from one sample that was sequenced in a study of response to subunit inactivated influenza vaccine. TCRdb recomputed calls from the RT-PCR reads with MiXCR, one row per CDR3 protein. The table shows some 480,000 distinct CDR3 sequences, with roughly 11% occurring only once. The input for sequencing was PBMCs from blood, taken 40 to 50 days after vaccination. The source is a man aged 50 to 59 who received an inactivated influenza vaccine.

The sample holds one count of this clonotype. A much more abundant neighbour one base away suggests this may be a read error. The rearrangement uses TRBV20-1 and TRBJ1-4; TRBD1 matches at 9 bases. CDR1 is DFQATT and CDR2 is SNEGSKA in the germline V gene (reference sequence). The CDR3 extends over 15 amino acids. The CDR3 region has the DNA TGCAGTGCTAGAGCGATGGACAGGGGAGTCGAAAAGCTGTTTTTT. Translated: CSARAMDRGVEKLFF.

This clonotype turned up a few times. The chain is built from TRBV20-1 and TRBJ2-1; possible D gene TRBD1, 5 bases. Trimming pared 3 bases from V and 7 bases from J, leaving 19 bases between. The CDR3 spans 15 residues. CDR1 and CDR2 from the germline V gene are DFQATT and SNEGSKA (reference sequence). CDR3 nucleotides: TGCAGTGCTAGTGCAGGACACAAGCGTGGTAATGAGCAGTTCTTC. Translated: CSASAGHKRGNEQFF.

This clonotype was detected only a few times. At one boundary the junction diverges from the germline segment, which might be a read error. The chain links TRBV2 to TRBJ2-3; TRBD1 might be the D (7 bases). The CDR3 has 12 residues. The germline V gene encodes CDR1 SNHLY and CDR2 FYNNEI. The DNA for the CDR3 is TGTGCCGGCAGGGGGGACACAGATACGCAGTATTTT. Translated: CAGRGDTDTQYF. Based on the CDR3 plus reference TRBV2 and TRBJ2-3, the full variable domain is EPEVTQTPSHQVTQMGQEVILRCVPISNHLYFYWYRQILGQKVEFLVSFYNNEISEKSEIFDDQFSVERPDGSNFTLKIRSTKLEDSAMYFCAGRGDTDTQYFGPGTRLTVL.

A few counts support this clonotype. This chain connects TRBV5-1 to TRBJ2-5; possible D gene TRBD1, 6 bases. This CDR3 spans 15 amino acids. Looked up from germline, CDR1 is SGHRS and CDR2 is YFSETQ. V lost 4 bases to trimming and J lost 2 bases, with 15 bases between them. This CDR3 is CASSPGTTPQETQYF. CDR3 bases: TGCGCCAGCAGCCCCGGGACAACTCCACAAGAGACCCAGTACTTC. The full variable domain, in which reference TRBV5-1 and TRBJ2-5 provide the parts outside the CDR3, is KAGVTQTPRYLIKTRGQQVTLSCSPISGHRSVSWYQQTPGQGLQFLFEYFSETQRNKGNFPGRFSGRQFSNSRSEMNVSTLELGDSALYLCASSPGTTPQETQYFGPGTRLLVL.

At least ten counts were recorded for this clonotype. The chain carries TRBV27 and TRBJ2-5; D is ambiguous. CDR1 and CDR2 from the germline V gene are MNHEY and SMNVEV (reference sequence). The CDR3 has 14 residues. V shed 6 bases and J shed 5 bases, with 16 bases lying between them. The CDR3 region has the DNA TGTGCCAGCAGCCGAGGACGGCCTGGGGAGACCCAGTACTTC. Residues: CASSRGRPGETQYF.

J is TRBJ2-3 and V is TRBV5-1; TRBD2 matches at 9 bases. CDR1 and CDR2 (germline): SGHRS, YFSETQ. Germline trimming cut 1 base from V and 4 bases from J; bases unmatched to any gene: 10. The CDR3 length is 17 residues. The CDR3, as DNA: TGCGCCAGCAGCTTGCCTCCCGGGCGGGGGGGCTCAGATACGCAGTATTTT. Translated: CASSLPPGRGGSDTQYF.

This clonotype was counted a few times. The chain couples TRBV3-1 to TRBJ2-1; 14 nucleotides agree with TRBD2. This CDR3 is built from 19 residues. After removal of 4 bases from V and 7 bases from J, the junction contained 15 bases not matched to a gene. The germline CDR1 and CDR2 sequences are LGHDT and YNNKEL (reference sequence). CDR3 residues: CASSPLKPGLAGVHNEQFF. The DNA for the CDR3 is TGTGCCAGCAGCCCTCTTAAACCGGGACTAGCGGGGGTCCATAATGAGCAGTTCTTC.

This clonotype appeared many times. The CDR3: CASSRGVWGLYNEQFF. CDR3 DNA sequence: TGTGCCAGCAGCAGAGGAGTTTGGGGCCTATACAATGAGCAGTTCTTC. The chain combines TRBV12-3 or TRBV12-4 with TRBJ2-1; tentatively, D is TRBD1 (5 bases). The germline V and J ends were trimmed by 6 bases and 4 bases, with 19 bases remaining between them. The CDR3 is made up of 16 amino acids.

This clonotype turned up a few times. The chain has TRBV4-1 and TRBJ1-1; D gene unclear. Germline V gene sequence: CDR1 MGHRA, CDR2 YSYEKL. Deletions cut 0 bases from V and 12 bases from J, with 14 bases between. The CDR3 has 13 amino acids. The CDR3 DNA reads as TGCGCCAGCAGCCAAGATGGTACGGGAGCGACTTTCTTT. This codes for CASSQDGTGATFF.

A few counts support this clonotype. CDR3 sequence (DNA): TGCGCCAGCAGCCAAGGTCCAGGGTGGACACCCCTCCACTTT. This translates into CASSQGPGWTPLHF. V and J are TRBV4-1 and TRBJ1-6; tentatively, D is TRBD1 (5 bases). In germline, CDR1 is MGHRA, CDR2 YSYEKL. The CDR3 is made up of 14 amino acids. V lost 1 base and J lost 11, with 12 bases in between.

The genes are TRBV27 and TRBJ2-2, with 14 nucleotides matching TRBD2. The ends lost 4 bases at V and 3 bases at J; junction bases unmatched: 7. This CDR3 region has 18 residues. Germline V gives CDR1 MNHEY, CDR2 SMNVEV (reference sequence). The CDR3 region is CASSSGLAGARYTGELFF. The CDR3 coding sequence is TGTGCCAGCAGTTCGGGACTAGCGGGAGCGCGTTACACCGGGGAGCTGTTTTTT.

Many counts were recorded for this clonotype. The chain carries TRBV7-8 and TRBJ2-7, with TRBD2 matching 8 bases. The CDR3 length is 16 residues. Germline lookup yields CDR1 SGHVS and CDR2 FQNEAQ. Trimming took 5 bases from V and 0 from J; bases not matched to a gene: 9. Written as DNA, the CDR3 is TGTGCCAGCAGCGCCCGGGAGGGGTTTAGCTCCTACGAGCAGTACTTC. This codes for CASSAREGFSSYEQYF.